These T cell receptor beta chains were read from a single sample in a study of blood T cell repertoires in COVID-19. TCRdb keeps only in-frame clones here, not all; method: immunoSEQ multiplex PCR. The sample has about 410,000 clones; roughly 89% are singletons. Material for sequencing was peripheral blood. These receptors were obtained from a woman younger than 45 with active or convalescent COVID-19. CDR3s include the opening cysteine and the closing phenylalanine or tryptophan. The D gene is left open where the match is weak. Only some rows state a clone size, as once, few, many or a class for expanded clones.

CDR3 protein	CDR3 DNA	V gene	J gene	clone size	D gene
CSVITGGKTGELFF	TGCAGCGTGATAACAGGGGGCAAAACCGGGGAGCTGTTTTTT	TRBV29-1	TRBJ2-2	-	TRBD1
CSVEYLANTEAFF	TGCAGCGTTGAATATCTGGCGAACACTGAAGCTTTCTTT	TRBV29-1	TRBJ1-1	-	-
CASSWSPSGTGDEQYF	TGTGCCAGCAGCTGGAGTCCTTCCGGGACAGGGGATGAGCAGTACTTC	TRBV7-9	TRBJ2-7	-	TRBD1
CASTLERVAGELFF	TGTGCCAGCACCTTGGAGAGGGTTGCCGGGGAGCTGTTTTTT	TRBV2	TRBJ2-2	once	-
CASSILGVAGVDEQYF	TGTGCCAGTAGTATACTTGGGGTAGCGGGTGTCGACGAGCAGTACTTC	TRBV19	TRBJ2-7	once	TRBD2
CASSEESGWNQPQHF	TGTGCCAGCAGTGAAGAAAGCGGATGGAATCAGCCCCAGCATTTT	TRBV2	TRBJ1-5	-	-
CASSNQGGANEKLFF	TGTGCCAGTAGTAATCAAGGGGGAGCTAATGAAAAACTGTTTTTT	TRBV19	TRBJ1-4	-	-
CASSLLPGTYQETQYF	TGCGCCAGCAGCCTGCTCCCCGGGACTTACCAAGAGACCCAGTACTTC	TRBV4-1	TRBJ2-5	once	-
CASRNTGPYGYTF	TGTGCCAGCAGGAACACAGGACCCTATGGCTACACCTTC	TRBV2	TRBJ1-2	-	-
CASSQEAGRTYEQYF	TGCGCCAGCAGCCAAGAAGCGGGAAGAACCTACGAGCAGTACTTC	TRBV4-1	TRBJ2-7	-	TRBD2
CAWWTGVYGYTF	TGTGCCTGGTGGACAGGGGTTTATGGCTACACCTTC	TRBV30	TRBJ1-2	-	TRBD1
CASSGTGVYEQYF	TGTGCCAGCAGTGGGACAGGGGTTTACGAGCAGTACTTC	TRBV25-1	TRBJ2-7	-	TRBD1
CATAAGAQLEAFF	TGTGCCACCGCTGCAGGGGCCCAGCTAGAAGCTTTCTTT	TRBV15	TRBJ1-1	once	-
CASSQVKTGASEQYF	TGTGCCAGCAGCCAGGTTAAGACAGGGGCCAGCGAGCAGTACTTC	TRBV3-1/TRBV3-2	TRBJ2-7	-	TRBD1
CASSFGFSTDTQYF	TGTGCCAGCAGCTTCGGTTTTAGCACAGATACGCAGTATTTT	TRBV7-2	TRBJ2-3	-	-
CATRPNRDPNYGYTF	TGTGCCACCCGCCCGAACAGGGACCCTAACTATGGCTACACCTTC	TRBV19	TRBJ1-2	few	-
CASSKRTAPTNEKLFF	TGTGCCAGCAGCAAACGGACAGCTCCAACTAATGAAAAACTGTTTTTT	TRBV11-2	TRBJ1-4	-	-
CASSEDSHGYTF	TGTGCCAGCAGCGAGGACAGTCATGGCTACACCTTC	TRBV7-9	TRBJ1-2	-	-
CASSSPRRGGTEAFF	TGTGCCAGTAGTTCCCCCAGGAGGGGGGGGACTGAAGCTTTCTTT	TRBV19	TRBJ1-1	-	-
CASSLLAGGPGNEQFF	TGTGCCAGCAGCTTGCTAGCGGGAGGGCCGGGCAATGAGCAGTTCTTC	TRBV11-2	TRBJ2-1	-	TRBD2
CASSEETGGALGYGYTF	TGTGCCAGCAGTGAGGAGACAGGGGGCGCATTGGGTTATGGCTACACCTTC	TRBV6-1	TRBJ1-2	few	TRBD1
CASSSSGQGAFSSYEQYF	TGCGCCAGCAGCTCGTCGGGACAGGGAGCCTTTAGCTCCTACGAGCAGTACTTC	TRBV5-1	TRBJ2-7	-	TRBD1
CASSPAWGGTTEAFF	TGTGCCAGCAGCCCCGCTTGGGGCGGAACCACTGAAGCTTTCTTT	TRBV3-1/TRBV3-2	TRBJ1-1	-	-
CASRTAGTYEQYF	TGCGCCAGCAGGACAGCTGGAACCTACGAGCAGTACTTC	TRBV5-1	TRBJ2-7	few	-
CASSERRASGFQETQYF	TGTGCCAGCAGTGAAAGACGGGCTAGCGGGTTCCAAGAGACCCAGTACTTC	TRBV6-1	TRBJ2-5	few	TRBD2
CASSSTTGSGANVLTF	TGTGCCAGCTCGTCAACGACTGGCTCTGGGGCCAACGTCCTGACTTTC	TRBV18	TRBJ2-6	-	-
CASSEAHLAGGPDTQYF	TGTGCCAGCAGTGAAGCTCACCTAGCGGGGGGGCCAGATACGCAGTATTTT	TRBV6-1	TRBJ2-3	-	TRBD2
CSVEDDLNIQYF	TGCAGCGTTGAAGATGACTTAAACATTCAGTACTTC	TRBV29-1	TRBJ2-4	-	-
CASREGGLSNQPQHF	TGTGCCAGTAGAGAAGGGGGTTTGAGCAATCAGCCCCAGCATTTT	TRBV19	TRBJ1-5	-	-
CASSPSAGHEQYF	TGTGCCAGCAGCCCGTCAGCAGGGCACGAGCAGTACTTC	TRBV7-9	TRBJ2-7	-	-
CASSQALGGTSYEQYF	TGCGCCAGCAGCCAAGCTTTGGGGGGAACGTCCTACGAGCAGTACTTC	TRBV4-1	TRBJ2-7	-	-
CAWSVPGAVTYNEQFF	TGTGCCTGGAGTGTACCAGGGGCTGTTACGTACAATGAGCAGTTCTTC	TRBV30	TRBJ2-1	-	-
CASSLTTGTGNTGELFF	TGCGCCAGCAGCCTGACGACTGGGACAGGGAACACCGGGGAGCTGTTTTTT	TRBV5-1	TRBJ2-2	-	TRBD1
CASSFLAGALSQYF	TGTGCCAGCAGCTTCTTAGCGGGAGCTCTCTCGCAGTATTTT	TRBV7-2	TRBJ2-3	-	TRBD2
CASSFIEFATGQGFPYEQYF	TGTGCCAGCAGCTTTATCGAGTTTGCGACGGGACAGGGGTTCCCTTACGAGCAGTACTTC	TRBV7-8	TRBJ2-7	-	TRBD1
CASADFYTEAFF	TGCGCCAGCGCTGACTTTTACACTGAAGCTTTCTTT	TRBV10-1	TRBJ1-1	-	-
CASSLGRYQPQHF	TGTGCCAGCAGCTTAGGTCGGTATCAGCCCCAGCATTTT	TRBV11-2	TRBJ1-5	-	-
CASRAETGWKTQYF	TGTGCCAGCAGGGCCGAGACAGGGTGGAAGACCCAGTACTTC	TRBV2	TRBJ2-5	once	TRBD1
CASSVDSYSNQPQHF	TGTGCCAGCAGCGTAGACAGTTATAGCAATCAGCCCCAGCATTTT	TRBV9	TRBJ1-5	-	-
CASSVGSINTDTQYF	TGTGCCAGCAGCGTAGGGAGCATCAACACAGATACGCAGTATTTT	TRBV9	TRBJ2-3	-	-
CASSDPMAGYYGYTF	TGTGCCAGCAGTGACCCAATGGCGGGGTACTATGGCTACACCTTC	TRBV25-1	TRBJ1-2	-	-
CASSHPTSRGPEGAFF	TGCGCCAGCAGTCACCCGACCTCAAGGGGCCCGGAGGGAGCTTTCTTT	TRBV23-1	TRBJ1-1	-	-
CSVKTGRNSYEQYF	TGCAGCGTGAAGACAGGAAGGAACTCCTACGAGCAGTACTTC	TRBV29-1	TRBJ2-7	-	-
CASSPYTDTQYF	TGTGCCAGCAGCCCTTACACAGATACGCAGTATTTT	TRBV14	TRBJ2-3	-	-
CASSGDIYEQYF	TGCGCCAGCAGTGGAGACATTTACGAGCAGTACTTC	TRBV10-1	TRBJ2-7	-	-
CATKTGQPNEKLFF	TGTGCCACCAAGACAGGGCAACCTAATGAAAAACTGTTTTTT	TRBV6-5	TRBJ1-4	-	TRBD1
CASSSGPLGTDTQYF	TGTGCCAGCAGCTCTGGGCCACTAGGTACAGATACGCAGTATTTT	TRBV11-3	TRBJ2-3	-	-
CASSLDRDYGYTF	TGTGCCAGCAGCCTTGACAGAGACTATGGCTACACCTTC	TRBV11-2	TRBJ1-2	few	-
CASSPKGQANTEAFF	TGTGCCAGCAGCCCAAAAGGACAGGCGAACACTGAAGCTTTCTTT	TRBV7-9	TRBJ1-1	-	TRBD1
CASSSGLLDYGYTF	TGTGCCAGCAGCTCGGGACTTTTAGACTATGGCTACACCTTC	TRBV7-2	TRBJ1-2	-	-
CASSLLAGSTYEQYF	TGTGCCAGTAGCCTGCTAGCGGGATCTACCTACGAGCAGTACTTC	TRBV19	TRBJ2-7	-	TRBD2
CASSWGDLSYEQYF	TGCGCCAGCAGCTGGGGGGACCTCTCCTACGAGCAGTACTTC	TRBV5-1	TRBJ2-7	-	-